This T cell receptor (beta chain) derives from a study of blood T cell repertoires in COVID-19. Study context: Collection of acute and convalescent COVID-19 samples took place in the United States, Italy and Spain. PBMCs, B-cell-depleted T cells, or T cells provided the cDNA or gDNA that made up the material.

About this clone: Other nucleotide sequences from this sample produce the same CDR3.

This CDR3 region has 11 residues. Trimming removed 4 bases from V and 4 bases from J, with 4 bases in between. Germline V CDR1 and CDR2: SGHNT, YENEEA. Per the study methods: Estimation of nucleated cell counts relied on the amplification of reference gene primers. Using immunoSEQ multiplex PCR, the repertoire was profiled, and TCRdb retains in-frame clones only, with some absent. V, J and clone size are taken as reported in that table, and D and trimming were inferred from the DNA itself. The sample shows roughly 110,000 clones, about 90% of them seen only once. The chain has TRBV11-3 and TRBJ1-2; no clear D. The sample was peripheral blood. The clonotype was recovered from a woman in her thirties with acute or convalescent COVID-19. This CDR3 is CASSSGYGYTF. For the CDR3, the DNA is TGTGCCAGCAGCTCCGGCTATGGCTACACCTTC.